This entry concerns a single TCR beta chain. The antigen remains undetermined. The sample is drawn from a study of T-cell reconstitution after alpha-beta-depleted transplantation in children. From germline, CDR1 is SNHLY and CDR2 FYNNEI. V gave up 4 bases and J gave up 10 bases; unmatched junction bases: 14. The CDR3 covers 16 residues. Study outcomes and limitations: At around two months after transplant, the alpha-beta T cells were reportedly derived from several hundred expanded clones that came from non-depleted graft cells. T-cell counts and diversity at one year post-transplant came mainly from newly produced T cells. Surviving recipient T cells and thymic progenitors produced the high day-60 TCRbeta diversity seen in some patients.

As it was prepared, the TCRbeta library received unique molecular identifiers. A single record per CDR3 protein comes from TCRdb applying MiXCR to the PCR reads. The repertoire holds hundreds of thousands of distinct CDR3 sequences, with over 20% as singletons. The receptor's source is a girl aged 2 to 10 with Fanconi anemia, due to receive a stem cell transplant. The V gene is TRBV2, the J gene TRBJ2-1, with 9 bases identical to TRBD2. The sample consisted of PBMCs, taken before TCRalphabeta/CD19-depleted stem cell transplant. As DNA, the CDR3 is TGTGCCAGCAGTGGGGTAGGCGGGAGGGCCGGTTGGGAGCAGTTCTTC. Amino acid sequence: CASSGVGGRAGWEQFF.